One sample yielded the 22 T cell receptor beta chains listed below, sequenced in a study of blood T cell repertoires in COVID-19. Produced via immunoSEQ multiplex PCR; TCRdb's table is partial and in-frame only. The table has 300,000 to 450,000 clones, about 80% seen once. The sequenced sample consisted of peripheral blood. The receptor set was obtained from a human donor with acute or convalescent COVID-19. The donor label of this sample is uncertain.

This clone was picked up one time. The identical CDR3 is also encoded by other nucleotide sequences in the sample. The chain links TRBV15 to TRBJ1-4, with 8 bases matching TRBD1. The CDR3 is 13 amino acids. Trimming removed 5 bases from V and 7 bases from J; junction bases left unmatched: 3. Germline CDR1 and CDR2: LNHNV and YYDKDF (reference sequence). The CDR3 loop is CATSGTGGEKLFF. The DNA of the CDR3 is TGTGCCACCAGCGGTACAGGGGGTGAAAAACTGTTTTTT.

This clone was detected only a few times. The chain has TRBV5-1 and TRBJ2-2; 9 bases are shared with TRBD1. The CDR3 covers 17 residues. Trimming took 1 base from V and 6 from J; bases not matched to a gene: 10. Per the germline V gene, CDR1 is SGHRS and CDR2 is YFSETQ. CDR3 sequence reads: CASSLPATGGLSGELFF. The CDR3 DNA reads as TGCGCCAGCAGCTTGCCGGCCACAGGGGGCTTGTCCGGGGAGCTGTTTTTT.

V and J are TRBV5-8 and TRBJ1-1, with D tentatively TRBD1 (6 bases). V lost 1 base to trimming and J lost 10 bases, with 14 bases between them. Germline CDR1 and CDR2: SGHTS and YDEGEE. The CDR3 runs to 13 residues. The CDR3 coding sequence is TGTGCCAGCAGCTTGTCCAGGGGAGAAACAGCTTTCTTT. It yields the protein CASSLSRGETAFF.

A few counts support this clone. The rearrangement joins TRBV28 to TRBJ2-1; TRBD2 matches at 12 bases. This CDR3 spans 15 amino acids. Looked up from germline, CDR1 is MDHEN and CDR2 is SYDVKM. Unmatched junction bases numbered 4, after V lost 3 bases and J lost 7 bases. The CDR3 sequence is CASSFWTSGVNEQFF. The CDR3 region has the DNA TGTGCCAGCAGTTTCTGGACTAGCGGGGTAAATGAGCAGTTCTTC.

CDR3: CASSLGTGVGYTF. The DNA for the CDR3 is TGTGCCAGCAGCTTAGGGACAGGAGTCGGCTACACCTTC. The V and J genes are TRBV7-6 and TRBJ1-2, with 7 bases fitting TRBD1. The CDR3 is 13 amino acids. V lost 1 base, J lost 8 bases, and 4 bases stayed unmatched. Looked up from germline, CDR1 is SGHVS and CDR2 is FNYEAQ.

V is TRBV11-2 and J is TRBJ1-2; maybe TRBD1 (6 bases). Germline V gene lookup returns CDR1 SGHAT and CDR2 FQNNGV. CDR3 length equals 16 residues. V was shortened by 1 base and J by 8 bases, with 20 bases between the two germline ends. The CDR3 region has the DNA TGTGCCAGCAGCTTAGCCCGCGGGGGCGCGAGTTGGGGCTACACCTTC. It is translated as CASSLARGGASWGYTF.

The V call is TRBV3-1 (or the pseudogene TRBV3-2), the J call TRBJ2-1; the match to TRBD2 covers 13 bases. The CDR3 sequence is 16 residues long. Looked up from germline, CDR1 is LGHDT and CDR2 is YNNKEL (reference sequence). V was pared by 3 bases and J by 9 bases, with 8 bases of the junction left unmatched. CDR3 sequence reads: CASSQVGLAGASEQFF. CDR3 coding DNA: TGTGCCAGCAGCCAGGTTGGACTAGCGGGAGCAAGTGAGCAGTTCTTC.

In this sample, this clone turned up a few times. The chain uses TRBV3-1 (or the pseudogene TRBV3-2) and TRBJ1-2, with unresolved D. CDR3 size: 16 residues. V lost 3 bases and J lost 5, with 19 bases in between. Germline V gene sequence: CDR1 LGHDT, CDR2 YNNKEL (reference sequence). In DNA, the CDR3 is TGTGCCAGCAGCCAGTCCATAACACGGGGTCAATATGGCTACACCTTC. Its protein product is CASSQSITRGQYGYTF.

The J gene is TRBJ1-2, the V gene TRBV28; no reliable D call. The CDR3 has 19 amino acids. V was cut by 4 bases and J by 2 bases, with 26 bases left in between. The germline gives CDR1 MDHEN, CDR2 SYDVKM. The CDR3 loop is CASSSLTASAQVGNYGYTF. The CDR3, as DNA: TGTGCCAGCAGTTCCCTAACGGCGTCCGCGCAGGTCGGCAACTATGGCTACACCTTC.

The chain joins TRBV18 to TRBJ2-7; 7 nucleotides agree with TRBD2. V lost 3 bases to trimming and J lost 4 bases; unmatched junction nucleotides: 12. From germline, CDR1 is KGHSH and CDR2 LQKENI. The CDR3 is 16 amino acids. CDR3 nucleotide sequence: TGTGCCAGCTCACCCTTAAAAGCGGGGTCCTCGTACGAGCAGTACTTC. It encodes CASSPLKAGSSYEQYF.

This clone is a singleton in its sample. CDR3 DNA: TGCGCCAGCAGTGTAGGGGGTTTTGGTCAGCCCCAGCATTTT. The encoded protein is CASSVGGFGQPQHF. This chain joins TRBV10-2 and TRBJ1-5; possibly TRBD1 for D (6 bases). Germline V gene sequence: CDR1 WSHSY, CDR2 SAAADI. Trimming removed 4 bases at V and 6 bases at J, with 13 bases between. CDR3 size: 14 residues.

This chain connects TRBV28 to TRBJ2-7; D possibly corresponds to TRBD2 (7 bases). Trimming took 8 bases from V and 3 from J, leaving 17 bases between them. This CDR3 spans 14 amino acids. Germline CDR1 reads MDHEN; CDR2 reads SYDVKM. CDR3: CASRGAGPHYEQYF. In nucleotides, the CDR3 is TGTGCCAGCCGGGGGGCAGGACCCCACTACGAGCAGTACTTC.

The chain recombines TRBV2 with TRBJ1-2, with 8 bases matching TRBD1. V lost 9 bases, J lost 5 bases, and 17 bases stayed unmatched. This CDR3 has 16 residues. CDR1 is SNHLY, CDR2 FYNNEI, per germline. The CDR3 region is CASSPLRGPGLYGYTF. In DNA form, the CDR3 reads TGTGCCAGTAGTCCTCTCAGGGGGCCAGGACTGTATGGCTACACCTTC.

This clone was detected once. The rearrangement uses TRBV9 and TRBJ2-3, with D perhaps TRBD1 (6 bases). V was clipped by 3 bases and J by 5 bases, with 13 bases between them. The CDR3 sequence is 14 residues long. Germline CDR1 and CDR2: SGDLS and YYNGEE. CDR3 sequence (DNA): TGTGCCAGCAGCGGAGTGGCAGGGGTAGATACGCAGTATTTT. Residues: CASSGVAGVDTQYF. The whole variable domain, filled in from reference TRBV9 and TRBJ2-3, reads DSGVTQTPKHLITATGQRVTLRCSPRSGDLSVYWYQQSLDQGLQFLIQYYNGEERAKGNILERFSAQQFPDLHSELNLSSLELGDSALYFCASSGVAGVDTQYFGPGTRLTVL.

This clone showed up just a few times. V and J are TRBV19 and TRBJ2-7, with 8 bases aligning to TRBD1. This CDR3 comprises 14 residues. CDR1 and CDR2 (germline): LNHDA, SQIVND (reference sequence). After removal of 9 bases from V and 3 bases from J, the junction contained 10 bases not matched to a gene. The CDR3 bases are TGTGCCAGCGCGGACAGGGATTACCTCTACGAGCAGTACTTC. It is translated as CASADRDYLYEQYF.

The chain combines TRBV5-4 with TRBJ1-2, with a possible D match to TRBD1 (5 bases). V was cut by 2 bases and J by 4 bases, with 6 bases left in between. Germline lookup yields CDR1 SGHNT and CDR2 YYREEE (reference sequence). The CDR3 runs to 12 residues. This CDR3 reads CASSFDSYGYTF. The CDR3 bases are TGTGCCAGCAGCTTTGACAGCTATGGCTACACCTTC. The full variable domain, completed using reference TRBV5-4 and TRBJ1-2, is ETGVTQSPTHLIKTRGQQVTLRCSSQSGHNTVSWYQQALGQGPQFIFQYYREEENGRGNFPPRFSGLQFPNYSSELNVNALELDDSALYLCASSFDSYGYTFGSGTRLTVV.

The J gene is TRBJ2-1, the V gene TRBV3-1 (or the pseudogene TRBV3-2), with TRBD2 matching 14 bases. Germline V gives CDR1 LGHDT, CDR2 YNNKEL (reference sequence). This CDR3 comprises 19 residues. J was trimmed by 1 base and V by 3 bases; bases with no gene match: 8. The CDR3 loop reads CASSHSIRTSGRSYNEQFF. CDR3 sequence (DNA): TGTGCCAGCAGCCATTCTATCCGGACTAGCGGGAGGTCCTACAATGAGCAGTTCTTC.

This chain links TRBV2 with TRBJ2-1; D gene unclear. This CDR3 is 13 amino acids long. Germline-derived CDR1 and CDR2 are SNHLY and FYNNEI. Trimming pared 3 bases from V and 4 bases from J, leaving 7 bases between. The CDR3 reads CASSDIRYNEQFF. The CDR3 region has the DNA TGTGCCAGCAGTGATATCAGGTACAATGAGCAGTTCTTC. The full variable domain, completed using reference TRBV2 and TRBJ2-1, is EPEVTQTPSHQVTQMGQEVILRCVPISNHLYFYWYRQILGQKVEFLVSFYNNEISEKSEIFDDQFSVERPDGSNFTLKIRSTKLEDSAMYFCASSDIRYNEQFFGPGTRLTVL.

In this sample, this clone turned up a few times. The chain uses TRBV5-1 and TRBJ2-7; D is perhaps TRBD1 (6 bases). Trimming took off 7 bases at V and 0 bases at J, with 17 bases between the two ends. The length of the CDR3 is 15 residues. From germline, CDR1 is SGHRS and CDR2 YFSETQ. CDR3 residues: CASFSRDKPSYEQYF. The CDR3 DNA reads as TGCGCCAGCTTCTCCCGGGACAAACCCTCCTACGAGCAGTACTTC. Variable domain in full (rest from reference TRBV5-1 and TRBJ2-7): KAGVTQTPRYLIKTRGQQVTLSCSPISGHRSVSWYQQTPGQGLQFLFEYFSETQRNKGNFPGRFSGRQFSNSRSEMNVSTLELGDSALYLCASFSRDKPSYEQYFGPGTRLTVT.

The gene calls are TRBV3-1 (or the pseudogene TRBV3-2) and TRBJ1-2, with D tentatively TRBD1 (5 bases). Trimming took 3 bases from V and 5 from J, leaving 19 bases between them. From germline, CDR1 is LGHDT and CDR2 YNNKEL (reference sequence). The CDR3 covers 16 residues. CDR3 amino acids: CASSHSSGYDGYGYTF. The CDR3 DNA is TGTGCCAGCAGCCACTCCTCAGGGTATGATGGGTATGGCTACACCTTC.

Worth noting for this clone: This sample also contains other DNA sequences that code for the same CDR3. The CDR3 bases are TGTGCCAGCTCACCGGGGGGTGGTCAGCCCCAGCATTTT. Residues: CASSPGGGQPQHF. This chain connects TRBV18 to TRBJ1-5, with D possibly being TRBD1 (5 bases). V was cut by 3 bases and J by 6 bases, with 9 bases left in between. The germline CDR1 and CDR2 sequences are KGHSH and LQKENI. The CDR3 has 13 amino acids.

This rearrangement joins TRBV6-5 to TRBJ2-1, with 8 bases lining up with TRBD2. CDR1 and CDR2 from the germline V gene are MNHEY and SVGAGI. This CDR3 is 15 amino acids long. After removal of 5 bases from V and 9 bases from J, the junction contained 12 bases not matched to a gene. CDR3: CASSTPGLGPLEQFF. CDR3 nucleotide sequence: TGTGCCAGCAGTACCCCGGGACTAGGTCCGCTTGAGCAGTTCTTC.